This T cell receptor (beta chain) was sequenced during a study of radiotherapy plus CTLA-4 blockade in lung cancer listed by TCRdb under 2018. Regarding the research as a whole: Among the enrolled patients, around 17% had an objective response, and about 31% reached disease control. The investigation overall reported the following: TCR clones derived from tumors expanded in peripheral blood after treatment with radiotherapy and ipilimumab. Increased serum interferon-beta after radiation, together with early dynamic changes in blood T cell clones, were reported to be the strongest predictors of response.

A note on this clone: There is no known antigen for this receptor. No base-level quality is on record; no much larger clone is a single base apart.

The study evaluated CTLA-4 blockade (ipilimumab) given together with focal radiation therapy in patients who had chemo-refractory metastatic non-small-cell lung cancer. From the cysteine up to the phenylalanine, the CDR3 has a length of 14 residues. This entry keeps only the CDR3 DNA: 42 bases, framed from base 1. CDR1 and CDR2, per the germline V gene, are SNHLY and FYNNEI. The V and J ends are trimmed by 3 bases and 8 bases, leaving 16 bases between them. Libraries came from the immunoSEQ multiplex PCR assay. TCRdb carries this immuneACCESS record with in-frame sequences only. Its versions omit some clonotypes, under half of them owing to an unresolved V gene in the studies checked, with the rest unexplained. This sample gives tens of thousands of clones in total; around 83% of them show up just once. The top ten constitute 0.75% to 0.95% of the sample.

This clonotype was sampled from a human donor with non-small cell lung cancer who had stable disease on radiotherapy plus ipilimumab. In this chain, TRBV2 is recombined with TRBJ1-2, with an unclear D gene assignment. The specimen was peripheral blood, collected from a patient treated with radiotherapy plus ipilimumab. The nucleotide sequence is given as TGTGCCAGCAGTGAGGTGACGTACTATGAGGGCTACACCTTC. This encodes CASSEVTYYEGYTF.